This TCR beta chain was recovered during a study of T cells expressing NK-cell markers. Study details: It was from sorted CD3+CD56+NKG2C+, CD3+CD56+NKG2C- and CD3+CD56-NKG2C+ T cells that TCR beta repertoires came.

Study results and caveats: Of the CD8+ T cell pool in roughly six donors, about 1.0-8% was accounted for by dominant NKG2C+ clonotypes. Dominance of the CD3+CD56-NKG2C+ fraction by these clonotypes also held in several donors.

Generation of TCR beta cDNA was performed by 5'RACE template switching incorporating UMIs. One entry per CDR3 protein, without DNA, is what TCRdb gives after re-calling the 5' RACE reads. This sample contains 500,000 to 600,000 distinct CDR3 sequences. Points on this clonotype: Its antigen is not known.

The receptor comes from a young man in good health. The material sequenced was blood T cells: a sorted CD56 or NKG2C T cell subset, CD4+ or CD8+ T cells, or bulk PBMC T cells (not recorded which).

The CDR3 loop reads CASSRSGSAQETQYF. The chain joins TRBV7-3 to TRBJ2-5; lacking DNA, the TRBD2 call made by TCRdb goes unchecked. The CDR3 sequence is 15 residues long. Germline loops: CDR1 SGHTA, CDR2 FQGTGA.